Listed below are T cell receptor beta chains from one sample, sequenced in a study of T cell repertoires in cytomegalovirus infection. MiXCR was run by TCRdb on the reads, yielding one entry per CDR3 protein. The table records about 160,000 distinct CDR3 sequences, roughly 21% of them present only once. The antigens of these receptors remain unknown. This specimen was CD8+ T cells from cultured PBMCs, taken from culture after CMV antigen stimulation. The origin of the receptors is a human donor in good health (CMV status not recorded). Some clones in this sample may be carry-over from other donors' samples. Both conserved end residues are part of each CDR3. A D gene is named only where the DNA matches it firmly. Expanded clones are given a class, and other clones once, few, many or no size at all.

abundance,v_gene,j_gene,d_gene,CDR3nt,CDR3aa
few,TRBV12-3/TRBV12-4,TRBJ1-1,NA,TGTGCCAGCAGTCCTCGGGGGGCGGTGAACACTGAAGCTTTCTTT,CASSPRGAVNTEAFF
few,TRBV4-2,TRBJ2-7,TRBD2,TGTGCCAGCAGCCAAACGGGACTAGCAGACGAGCAGTACTTC,CASSQTGLADEQYF
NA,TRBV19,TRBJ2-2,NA,TGTGCCAGTAGTCGTACCGGGGAGCTGTTTTTT,CASSRTGELFF
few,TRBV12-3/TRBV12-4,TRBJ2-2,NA,TGTGCCAGCACCCCACGACAGAACACCGGGGAGCTGTTTTTT,CASTPRQNTGELFF
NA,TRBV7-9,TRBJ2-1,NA,TGTGCCAGCAGCTTTAAACGGGCCTCCGGTTGGAATGAGCAGTTCTTC,CASSFKRASGWNEQFF
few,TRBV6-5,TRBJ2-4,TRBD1,TGTGCCAGCAGTTCCCGGGACAGAAAAAACATTCAGTACTTC,CASSSRDRKNIQYF
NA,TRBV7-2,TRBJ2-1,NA,TGTGCCAGCGGGGATTACAATGATCAGTTCTTC,CASGDYNDQFF
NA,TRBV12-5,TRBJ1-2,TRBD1,TGTGCTAGTGGCCTACAGGGGGGGCCTATAGGCTACACCTTC,CASGLQGGPIGYTF
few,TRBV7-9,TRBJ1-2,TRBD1,TGTGCCAGCGGGGGGACAGGCGCCCTCTATGGCTACACCTTC,CASGGTGALYGYTF
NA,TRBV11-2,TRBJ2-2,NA,TGTGCCAGCAGCCGCCCAATCAGGGAGCGTAGTGACGGGGAGCTGTTTTTT,CASSRPIRERSDGELFF